This T cell receptor beta chain was found in a study of metastatic and nonmetastatic thyroid tumors. Turning to the study itself: Both malignant and benign thyroid patients supplied peripheral blood and tumor or nodule tissue samples, across which the repertoires of these patients were then compared.

No patient received treatment before thyroid surgery. The CDR3 spans 15 residues. CDR1 and CDR2 (germline): DFQATT, SNEGSKA (reference sequence). Germline trimming cut 3 bases from V and 1 base from J; bases unmatched to any gene: 8. This clone was counted a single time. Its antigen remains unidentified. As originally analysed: CDR3 differences across clinicopathological groups were used to build a distant-metastasis classifier for papillary thyroid cancer. TCRdb reprocessed the PCR reads using MiXCR. The V and J calls here are based on TCRdb, not the publication. The sample has under 55,000 clones, roughly 18% seen once. Study observations and caveats: Malignant thyroid tumors reportedly had TCR beta diversity that was significantly higher than in benign nodules, in blood and tumor.

The specimen sequenced was blood. The receptor was derived from a female donor with papillary thyroid cancer or a benign thyroid nodule (not recorded which). Some clones in this sample may be carry-over from other donors' samples. J is TRBJ1-2 and V is TRBV20-1, with TRBD1 matching 7 bases. CDR3 loop: CSARGAGGINYGYTF. The CDR3, as DNA: TGCAGTGCTAGGGGGGCAGGGGGGATTAACTATGGCTACACCTTC.